A single sample is the source of the 23 T cell receptor beta chains below, sequenced in a study of blood T cell repertoires in COVID-19. Measured with immunoSEQ multiplex PCR; TCRdb has only the in-frame clones, and not every one. The sample shows about 97,000 clones, 65% to 85% of them seen only once. Sequencing was carried out using peripheral blood. The receptors stem from a man aged 55 to 69 with acute or convalescent COVID-19.

CDR3 bases: TGCAGTGCTAGTGGACTAGCGGGAGGGAAGGGAGAGACCCAGTACTTC. Its translation is CSASGLAGGKGETQYF. The V and J genes are TRBV20-1 and TRBJ2-5, with TRBD2 matching over 15 bases. Germline lookup yields CDR1 DFQATT and CDR2 SNEGSKA (reference sequence). This CDR3 comprises 16 residues. J gave up 4 bases and V 3 bases, and 6 bases lay outside the gene matches.

The chain uses TRBV24-1 and TRBJ1-5; TRBD1 matches at 9 bases. Germline CDR1 is KGHDR and CDR2 is SFDVKD. The CDR3 totals 15 residues. Trimming cost V 2 bases and J 5 bases; bases outside gene matches: 3. CDR3: CATSDSGTGHQPQHF. Written as DNA, the CDR3 is TGTGCCACCAGTGATTCAGGGACAGGGCATCAGCCCCAGCATTTT.

This sequence joins TRBV27 and TRBJ2-7, with D possibly matching TRBD2 (6 bases). V was cut by 8 bases and J by 4 bases, with 21 bases left in between. Germline V gives CDR1 MNHEY, CDR2 SMNVEV (reference sequence). The CDR3 extends over 15 amino acids. This CDR3 is CASQETGGSVYEQYF. In DNA form, the CDR3 reads TGTGCCAGCCAAGAAACCGGGGGTTCGGTTTACGAGCAGTACTTC.

The V and J genes are TRBV7-2 and TRBJ2-3; 7 nucleotides align to TRBD2. Germline assignment: CDR1 SGHTA and CDR2 FQGNSA. Unmatched junction bases numbered 16, after V lost 5 bases and J lost 11 bases. The CDR3 totals 15 residues. The chain's CDR3 is CASSLRSGGSWEQYF. The CDR3 region has the DNA TGTGCCAGCAGCCTACGTAGCGGCGGGAGTTGGGAGCAGTATTTT.

This clone has only a few counts. The chain recombines TRBV5-1 with TRBJ2-7; 7 nucleotides agree with TRBD1. The junction had 6 bases not matched to a gene; V was cut back by 4 bases and J by 2 bases. Germline V lookup: CDR1 SGHRS, CDR2 YFSETQ. The CDR3 loop spans 14 amino acids. CDR3 loop: CASSIGDSTYEQYF. The CDR3, as DNA: TGCGCCAGCAGCATAGGGGACAGCACCTACGAGCAGTACTTC.

This clone was recorded only once. The CDR3 protein is CASSLHPGVLYEQYF. CDR3 nucleotide sequence: TGTGCCAGCAGCTTACATCCGGGAGTTCTATACGAGCAGTACTTC. This rearrangement joins TRBV7-3 to TRBJ2-7; D perhaps matches TRBD2 (6 bases). V lost 2 bases, J lost 4 bases, and 15 bases lay in between. The germline CDR1 and CDR2 sequences are SGHTA and FQGTGA. CDR3 size: 15 residues.

The CDR3 sequence: CATSGSGQGQDQPQHF. The CDR3 region has the DNA TGTGCCACCAGCGGCTCTGGACAGGGGCAGGATCAGCCCCAGCATTTT. The rearrangement links TRBV15 to TRBJ1-5; 9 bases are shared with TRBD1. Unmatched junction bases numbered 10, after V lost 5 bases and J lost 5 bases. Germline V CDR1 and CDR2: LNHNV, YYDKDF (reference sequence). The length of the CDR3 is 16 residues.

This clone showed up many times. The V gene is TRBV5-6, the J gene TRBJ1-5, with TRBD1 matching 8 bases. Trimming at V came to 2 bases and at J to 0 bases, leaving 4 bases not matched to a gene. Germline CDR1 reads SGHDT; CDR2 reads YYEEEE. CDR3 length: 16 amino acids. CDR3 sequence reads: CASSLRTGISNQPQHF. The DNA for the CDR3 is TGTGCCAGCAGCTTACGGACAGGGATTAGCAATCAGCCCCAGCATTTT.

In this sample, this clone turned up once. This chain links TRBV19 with TRBJ2-1; TRBD2 agrees at 9 bases. Germline V gene sequence: CDR1 LNHDA, CDR2 SQIVND (reference sequence). This CDR3 comprises 15 residues. Trimming at V came to 9 bases and at J to 7 bases, leaving 13 bases not matched to a gene. CDR3 protein: CASLNSGRRNNEQFF. CDR3 DNA sequence: TGTGCCAGCCTAAATAGCGGGAGAAGGAATAATGAGCAGTTCTTC.

This clone showed up many times. V is TRBV2 and J is TRBJ1-5; 7 bases are a match to TRBD1. Germline trimming cut 6 bases from V and 0 bases from J; bases unmatched to any gene: 5. The length of the CDR3 is 15 residues. Germline V gene lookup returns CDR1 SNHLY and CDR2 FYNNEI. The CDR3 is CASRGQAVSNQPQHF. The CDR3 DNA sequence: TGTGCCAGCAGAGGACAGGCCGTTAGCAATCAGCCCCAGCATTTT.

V gene TRBV11-2 combines with J gene TRBJ2-7; maybe TRBD1 (6 bases). The CDR3 totals 14 residues. Germline V gene sequence: CDR1 SGHAT, CDR2 FQNNGV. The ends were cut back, 5 bases at V and 4 bases at J, with 15 bases in the middle. CDR3 DNA sequence: TGTGCCAGCAGCCCGGGACAAAAAGGATACGAGCAGTACTTC. Translating gives CASSPGQKGYEQYF. The full variable domain, in which reference TRBV11-2 and TRBJ2-7 provide the parts outside the CDR3, is EAGVAQSPRYKIIEKRQSVAFWCNPISGHATLYWYQQILGQGPKLLIQFQNNGVVDDSQLPKDRFSAERLKGVDSTLKIQPAKLEDSAVYLCASSPGQKGYEQYFGPGTRLTVT.

The genes are TRBV6-5 and TRBJ1-2, with D maybe TRBD1 (5 bases). V was shortened by 5 bases and J by 5 bases, with 15 bases between the two germline ends. Germline V lookup: CDR1 MNHEY, CDR2 SVGAGI. The CDR3 runs 14 residues. DNA of the CDR3: TGTGCCAGCAGTATATCCGGGACTGCGTATGGCTACACCTTC. This encodes CASSISGTAYGYTF.

The chain recombines TRBV19 with TRBJ1-2; TRBD1 might be the D (6 bases). V lost 4 bases, J lost 5 bases, and 11 bases lay in between. Per germline, CDR1 LNHDA and CDR2 SQIVND (reference sequence). The CDR3 has 13 residues. CDR3 region: CASSKGDGYGYTF. The DNA for the CDR3 is TGTGCCAGTAGTAAGGGGGACGGTTATGGCTACACCTTC.

Points on this clone: Other DNA sequences in the sample encode the same CDR3. The rearrangement uses TRBV30 and TRBJ1-6; D call uncertain. This CDR3 is 12 amino acids long. V was trimmed by 4 bases and J by 13 bases, leaving 14 bases between them. CDR1 GTSNPN and CDR2 SVGIG come from the germline V gene (reference sequence). The CDR3 DNA is TGTGCCTGGAAACGGACGGAGGGTCCCCTCCACTTT. Translating it yields CAWKRTEGPLHF.

The chain joins TRBV7-9 to TRBJ2-7; D unresolved. The CDR3 has 12 residues. Germline values: CDR1 SEHNR, CDR2 FQNEAQ (reference sequence). V lost 5 bases to trimming and J lost 2 bases, with 7 bases between them. CDR3 sequence: CASSRVTYEQYF. For the CDR3, the DNA is TGTGCCAGCAGCAGAGTTACCTACGAGCAGTACTTC. Combining the CDR3 with reference TRBV7-9 and TRBJ2-7 gives the whole variable domain DTGVSQNPRHKITKRGQNVTFRCDPISEHNRLYWYRQTLGQGPEFLTYFQNEAQLEKSRLLSDRFSAERPKGSFSTLEIQRTEQGDSAMYLCASSRVTYEQYFGPGTRLTVT.

V usage is TRBV18 and J usage is TRBJ1-5; D perhaps matches TRBD1 (6 bases). The V end lost 0 bases, the J end lost 6 bases, and 9 bases lay between the germline ends. The CDR3 totals 14 residues. The germline CDR1 and CDR2 sequences are KGHSH and LQKENI. Written as DNA, the CDR3 is TGTGCCAGCTCACCACCGGGGGCCGGTCAGCCCCAGCATTTT. As protein: CASSPPGAGQPQHF.

This clone showed up just once. This chain uses TRBV4-3 with TRBJ2-7, with 8 nucleotides matching TRBD1. J gave up 9 bases and V 0 bases, and 16 bases lay outside the gene matches. This CDR3 is 17 amino acids long. Germline V gene lookup returns CDR1 LGHNA and CDR2 YSLEER. The CDR3 sequence is CASSQEGSGTGTFLQYF. The CDR3 nucleotides are TGCGCCAGCAGCCAAGAAGGCTCCGGGACAGGAACATTCTTGCAGTACTTC.

The chain joins TRBV18 to TRBJ2-1; D is uncertain. The CDR3 length is 16 residues. V was shortened by 2 bases and J by 6 bases, with 17 bases between the two germline ends. Germline V gene sequence: CDR1 KGHSH, CDR2 LQKENI. As DNA, the CDR3 is TGTGCCAGCTCACCATTTCGAGAGGATTATGGCAATGAGCAGTTCTTC. It encodes CASSPFREDYGNEQFF.

The rearrangement uses TRBV27 and TRBJ2-5; perhaps TRBD1 as D (5 bases). The CDR3 is made up of 15 amino acids. V was cut by 4 bases and J by 2 bases, with 14 bases left in between. Germline-derived CDR1 and CDR2 are MNHEY and SMNVEV (reference sequence). The CDR3 sequence: CASSSLRTPQETQYF. The DNA for the CDR3 is TGTGCCAGCAGTTCCCTGAGGACACCTCAAGAGACCCAGTACTTC.

The chain couples TRBV5-8 to TRBJ2-7; D not resolved. The germline V and J ends were trimmed by 1 base and 3 bases, with 2 bases remaining between them. There are 11 residues in the CDR3. The germline V gene has CDR1 SGHTS and CDR2 YDEGEE. CDR3 sequence: CASSLYYEQYF. The CDR3 region has the DNA TGTGCCAGCAGCTTGTACTACGAGCAGTACTTC. Combining the CDR3 with reference TRBV5-8 and TRBJ2-7 gives the whole variable domain EAGVTQSPTHLIKTRGQQATLRCSPISGHTSVYWYQQALGLGLQFLLWYDEGEERNRGNFPPRFSGRQFPNYSSELNVNALELEDSALYLCASSLYYEQYFGPGTRLTVT.

This clone was found once. The chain couples TRBV7-2 to TRBJ1-1; maybe TRBD1 (5 bases). The V gene lost 5 bases and the J gene lost 0 bases, with 10 bases spanning the gap. The germline CDR1 and CDR2 sequences are SGHTA and FQGNSA. CDR3 length: 14 amino acids. The CDR3 sequence: CASSPGFMNTEAFF. The CDR3 nucleotides read TGTGCCAGCAGCCCAGGGTTTATGAACACTGAAGCTTTCTTT.

This chain uses TRBV6-5 with TRBJ2-7; D uncertain. Germline V CDR1 and CDR2: MNHEY, SVGAGI. CDR3 length equals 14 residues. Trimming removed 8 bases from V and 1 base from J, with 15 bases in between. For the CDR3, the DNA is TGTGCCAGCTGTATTAACGCCGCGTCCTACGAGCAGTACTTC. Amino acid sequence: CASCINAASYEQYF.

CDR3 amino acids: CASSAGEGANEKLFF. The CDR3 DNA is TGCGCCAGCAGTGCTGGGGAGGGGGCTAATGAAAAACTGTTTTTT. V and J are TRBV10-2 and TRBJ1-4; perhaps TRBD1 as D (6 bases). Germline lookup yields CDR1 WSHSY and CDR2 SAAADI. The V gene lost 4 bases and the J gene lost 3 bases, with 12 bases spanning the gap. The CDR3 runs 15 residues.